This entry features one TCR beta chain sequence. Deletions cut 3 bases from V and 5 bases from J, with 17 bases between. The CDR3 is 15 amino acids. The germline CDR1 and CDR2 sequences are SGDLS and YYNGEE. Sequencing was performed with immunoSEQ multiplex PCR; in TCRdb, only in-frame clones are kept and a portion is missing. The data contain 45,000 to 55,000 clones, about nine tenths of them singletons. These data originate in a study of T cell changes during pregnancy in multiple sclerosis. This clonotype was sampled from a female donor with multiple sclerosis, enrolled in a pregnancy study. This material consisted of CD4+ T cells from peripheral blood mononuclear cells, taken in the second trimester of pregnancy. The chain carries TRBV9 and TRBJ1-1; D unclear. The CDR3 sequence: CASSGGGSRGTEAFF. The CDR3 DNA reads TGTGCCAGCAGCGGGGGAGGGAGTCGAGGTACTGAAGCTTTCTTT.